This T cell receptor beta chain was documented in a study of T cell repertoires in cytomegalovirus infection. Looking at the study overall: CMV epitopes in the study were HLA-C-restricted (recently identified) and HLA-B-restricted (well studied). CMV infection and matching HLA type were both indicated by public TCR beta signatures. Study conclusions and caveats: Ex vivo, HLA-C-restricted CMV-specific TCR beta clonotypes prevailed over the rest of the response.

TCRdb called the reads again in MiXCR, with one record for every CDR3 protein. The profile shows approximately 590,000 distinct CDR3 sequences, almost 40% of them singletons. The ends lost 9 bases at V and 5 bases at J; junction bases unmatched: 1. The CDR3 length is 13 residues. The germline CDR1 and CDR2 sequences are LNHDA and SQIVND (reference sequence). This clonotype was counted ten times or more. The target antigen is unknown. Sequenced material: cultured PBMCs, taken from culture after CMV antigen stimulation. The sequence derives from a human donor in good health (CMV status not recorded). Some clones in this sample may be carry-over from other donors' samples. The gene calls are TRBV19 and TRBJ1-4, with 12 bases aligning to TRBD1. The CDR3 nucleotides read TGTGCCAGCGGGACAGGGGGCAATGAAAAACTGTTTTTT. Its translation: CASGTGGNEKLFF.